Below, one T cell receptor (beta chain) is given with its context. Its antigen target is currently unknown. Base qualities are not provided; no much larger clone lies one nucleotide away. V loses 4 bases, J loses 12 bases, and the germline ends lie 15 bases apart. CDR1 is given as LNHDA and CDR2 as SQIVND, both from the germline V gene (reference sequence). Including cysteine and phenylalanine, the CDR3 has 13 amino acids. The DNA shown is the 39-base CDR3, in frame from base 1. The data were obtained in a study of technical replicates of blood from a handful of donors (dated by TCRdb to the late 2010s). Library creation used the immunoSEQ multiplex PCR assay. The clones in this table, taken by TCRdb from immuneACCESS, are in-frame only. Not every clone is retained; where verified, under half of the shortfall comes from an unresolved V gene, and the cause of the rest is unknown. Present in this sample are under 80,000 clones, 85% to 90% of which were seen just once. In total, the top ten clones hold 4.5% to 5% of the sample.

Sequencing used PBMCs. This clonotype was sampled from a human donor in good health. Some clones in this sample may be carry-over from other donors' samples. The chain joins TRBV19 to TRBJ1-4, with the D gene not confidently named. The CDR3 is CASSTHLSRELFF. DNA sequence: TGTGCCAGTAGTACGCACCTGTCGAGGGAACTGTTTTTT.